The 30 T cell receptor beta chains given below trace back to one sample, sequenced in a study of blood T cell repertoires in COVID-19. This table comes from immunoSEQ multiplex PCR, and its TCRdb copy is limited to in-frame clones, with some not included. The data hold roughly 500,000 clones, with approximately 90% observed a single time. What was sequenced was PBMCs or T cells enriched from blood (not recorded which). The receptors were sampled from a woman aged 40-49 years who had recovered from COVID-19.

This chain uses TRBV4-3 with TRBJ1-4, with 7 nucleotides matching TRBD1. Germline loops: CDR1 LGHNA, CDR2 YSLEER. CDR3 length: 14 amino acids. The J segment lost 6 bases and the V segment lost 4 bases, leaving 5 bases of the junction unmatched. DNA of the CDR3: TGCGCCAGCAGCCCACAGGGGCTACATGAAAAACTGTTTTTT. Translation gives CASSPQGLHEKLFF.

This clone was detected only once. The rearrangement links TRBV3-1 (or the pseudogene TRBV3-2) to TRBJ2-5; 7 bases are a match to TRBD1. Trimming removed 6 bases from V and 0 bases from J; junction bases left unmatched: 4. This CDR3 has 14 residues. The germline gives CDR1 LGHDT, CDR2 YNNKEL (reference sequence). CDR3 residues: CASRETGYQETQYF. In DNA, the CDR3 is TGTGCCAGCAGAGAGACAGGGTACCAAGAGACCCAGTACTTC.

The J gene is TRBJ2-3, the V gene TRBV5-3; 7 bases map to TRBD2. TRBV5-3 is noted as an ORF with a role that remains uncertain. With 2 bases clipped from V and 2 bases from J, the junction kept 8 bases outside the gene matches. CDR3 length: 16 residues. The CDR3 region has the DNA TGTGCCAGAAGCTTCCGGACTAGAGAGTCCACAGATACGCAGTATTTT. This encodes CARSFRTRESTDTQYF.

The chain employs TRBV7-9 and TRBJ1-2; 9 bases map to TRBD1. With V trimmed by 4 bases and J by 4 bases, 10 bases remained unmatched. From germline, CDR1 is SEHNR and CDR2 FQNEAQ (reference sequence). This CDR3 comprises 16 residues. The CDR3 sequence: CASSSAGTGPSYGYTF. The CDR3 nucleotides read TGTGCCAGCAGCTCCGCCGGGACAGGGCCTAGCTATGGCTACACCTTC.

The chain recombines TRBV7-2 with TRBJ2-7, with TRBD1 matching 8 bases. The CDR3 has 14 amino acids. Germline V gives CDR1 SGHTA, CDR2 FQGNSA. V dropped 4 bases and J dropped 6; count of bases not matched to a gene: 8. CDR3 region: CASSSNRGWSEQYF. Written as DNA, the CDR3 is TGTGCCAGCAGCTCAAACAGGGGGTGGTCCGAGCAGTACTTC.

This clone was detected only once. This chain joins TRBV4-1 and TRBJ2-3, with D uncertain. The V gene's germline CDR1 is MGHRA and CDR2 YSYEKL. CDR3 length: 13 residues. Trimming took off 1 base at V and 9 bases at J, with 11 bases between the two ends. The CDR3 loop reads CASSQAPGRTQYF. CDR3 bases: TGCGCCAGCAGCCAAGCCCCCGGTCGCACGCAGTATTTT.

The chain is built from TRBV24-1 and TRBJ2-5; 9 nucleotides match TRBD1. Germline V CDR1 and CDR2: KGHDR, SFDVKD. The CDR3 loop spans 15 amino acids. With 4 bases clipped from V and 5 bases from J, the junction kept 7 bases outside the gene matches. CDR3 sequence: CATSDHGTGRETQYF. DNA of the CDR3: TGTGCCACCAGTGACCACGGGACAGGGCGGGAGACCCAGTACTTC.

CDR3 bases: TGCGCCAGCAGCCAAGATCCACAGACACCCACGAACACTGAAGCTTTCTTT. This sequence encodes CASSQDPQTPTNTEAFF. The chain carries TRBV4-3 and TRBJ1-1, with D uncertain. The CDR3 is 17 residues long. The germline CDR1 and CDR2 sequences are LGHNA and YSLEER. Trimming stripped 0 bases from V and 1 base from J, with 15 bases between.

Only a few counts were recorded for this clone. This sequence joins TRBV27 and TRBJ2-3; 13 bases are a match to TRBD2. CDR3 length equals 18 residues. CDR1 and CDR2 (germline): MNHEY, SMNVEV (reference sequence). J lost 5 bases, V lost 5 bases, and 13 bases had no gene match. In DNA, the CDR3 is TGTGCCAGCAGTCCCCGAGAAGGACTAGCGGGAGTGGAAGATACGCAGTATTTT. Translating it yields CASSPREGLAGVEDTQYF.

V is TRBV4-3 and J is TRBJ2-2; TRBD1 aligns across 10 bases. The germline CDR1 and CDR2 sequences are LGHNA and YSLEER. CDR3 length equals 18 residues. Losses at the gene ends were 0 bases for V and 6 bases for J; bases not matched to a gene: 10. The CDR3 protein is CASSQDKTRQGASGELFF. As DNA, the CDR3 is TGCGCCAGCAGCCAAGATAAGACCCGACAGGGGGCTTCCGGGGAGCTGTTTTTT.

This clone was seen a single time. The rearrangement joins TRBV6-1 to TRBJ2-7; D uncertain. V shed 0 bases and J shed 3 bases, with 6 bases lying between them. CDR1 is MNHNS and CDR2 is SASEGT in the germline V gene. The CDR3 consists of 13 residues. CDR3: CASSEAWSYEQYF. In DNA form, the CDR3 reads TGTGCCAGCAGTGAAGCATGGAGCTACGAGCAGTACTTC.

V gene TRBV6-5 combines with J gene TRBJ1-2, with 11 nucleotides matching TRBD1. Germline CDR1 is MNHEY and CDR2 is SVGAGI. The V segment lost 7 bases and the J segment 2 bases; nucleotides outside the gene matches: 3. CDR3 length equals 14 residues. This CDR3 reads CASTGQGGNYGYTF. DNA of the CDR3: TGTGCCAGCACGGGACAGGGGGGCAACTATGGCTACACCTTC.

The chain joins TRBV6-2 or TRBV6-3 to TRBJ1-1; 8 nucleotides line up with TRBD1. This CDR3 spans 11 amino acids. Germline V CDR1 and CDR2: MNHEY, SVGEGT. The trim removed 6 bases at V and 11 bases at J, leaving 5 bases unmatched. The CDR3 nucleotides read TGTGCCAGCAGCCAGGGACAGGTTGCTTTCTTT. The encoded protein is CASSQGQVAFF.

Of note for this clone: The sample carries other DNA sequences with the same CDR3. The chain combines TRBV30 with TRBJ1-5; D is perhaps TRBD1 (5 bases). This CDR3 has 14 amino acids. Trimming removed 0 bases from V and 1 base from J, with 7 bases in between. CDR1 GTSNPN and CDR2 SVGIG come from the germline V gene (reference sequence). CDR3 bases: TGTGCCTGGAGTGTAGGGGTGAGCAATCAGCCCCAGCATTTT. As protein: CAWSVGVSNQPQHF.

This chain connects TRBV5-1 to TRBJ2-5; TRBD1 agrees at 11 bases. Germline trimming cut 3 bases from V and 2 bases from J; bases unmatched to any gene: 6. CDR1 and CDR2 (germline): SGHRS, YFSETQ. This CDR3 has 16 residues. The CDR3, as DNA: TGCGCCAGCAGCTATGGACAGGGGGCCTTTCAAGAGACCCAGTACTTC. It is translated as CASSYGQGAFQETQYF.

V usage is TRBV12-3 or TRBV12-4 and J usage is TRBJ1-1, with TRBD1 identical over 10 bases. V was clipped by 5 bases and J by 5 bases; unmatched bases: 2. CDR3 length equals 13 residues. The CDR3 DNA sequence: TGTGCCAGCAGTCAGGGACAGGGGACTGAAGCTTTCTTT. Encoded protein: CASSQGQGTEAFF.

This rearrangement joins TRBV29-1 to TRBJ2-7; 7 bases match TRBD2. The CDR3 runs 13 residues. Germline assignment: CDR1 SQVTM and CDR2 ANQGSEA. The V segment lost 1 base and the J segment 2 bases; nucleotides outside the gene matches: 2. CDR3 amino acids: CSVEGSGTYEQYF. The CDR3 bases are TGCAGCGTTGAAGGAAGCGGGACCTACGAGCAGTACTTC.

This clone showed up just once. The chain carries TRBV10-3 and TRBJ2-7; TRBD1 matches 9 bases. After removal of 4 bases from V and 7 bases from J, the junction contained 14 bases not matched to a gene. From germline, CDR1 is ENHRY and CDR2 SYGVKD. There are 16 residues in the CDR3. CDR3 DNA: TGTGCCATCAGTGTAATATGGACAGGGGAGAGTAGTGAGCAGTACTTC. This sequence encodes CAISVIWTGESSEQYF.

V usage is TRBV5-4 and J usage is TRBJ1-2, with 12 bases aligning to TRBD1. Germline V CDR1 and CDR2: SGHNT, YYREEE (reference sequence). This CDR3 is 16 amino acids long. The V and J ends lost 4 bases and 8 bases, in that order; junction bases with no gene match: 12. The CDR3 loop is CASSPGGTGGLGGYTF. As DNA, the CDR3 is TGTGCCAGCAGCCCCGGTGGGACAGGGGGCTTGGGGGGCTACACCTTC.

The chain joins TRBV7-8 to TRBJ2-6, with D perhaps TRBD1 (5 bases). The CDR3 runs to 17 residues. Per the germline V gene, CDR1 is SGHVS and CDR2 is FQNEAQ. The V gene lost 4 bases and the J gene lost 0 bases, with 13 bases spanning the gap. The CDR3 is CASSSFPQDSGANVLTF. The CDR3 region has the DNA TGTGCCAGCAGCTCCTTTCCACAGGACTCTGGGGCCAACGTCCTGACTTTC.

V gene TRBV10-1 combines with J gene TRBJ2-1; D call uncertain. CDR1 is WNHNN, CDR2 SYGVQD, per germline (reference sequence). The CDR3 loop spans 13 amino acids. V lost 4 bases to trimming and J lost 6 bases, with 10 bases between them. In DNA, the CDR3 is TGCGCCAGCAGTGCGCCAGACATCAATGAGCAGTTCTTC. It yields the protein CASSAPDINEQFF.

The rearrangement links TRBV5-1 to TRBJ1-6; 8 bases line up with TRBD1. The CDR3 contains 16 residues. Germline V gene data show CDR1 as SGHRS and CDR2 as YFSETQ. V lost 4 bases, J lost 5 bases, and 8 bases stayed unmatched. CDR3 sequence (DNA): TGCGCCAGCAGCCAAGGGGACAGGAGCAATAATTCACCCCTCCACTTT. The encoded protein is CASSQGDRSNNSPLHF.

The chain joins TRBV19 to TRBJ2-1, with a tentative D call TRBD2 (5 bases). The germline V and J ends were trimmed by 6 bases and 5 bases, with 11 bases remaining between them. CDR3 size: 13 residues. Germline V CDR1 and CDR2: LNHDA, SQIVND (reference sequence). The CDR3 DNA follows: TGTGCCAGTAGGCCAGCGGCAAACAATGAGCAGTTCTTC. Residues: CASRPAANNEQFF.

The chain carries TRBV11-2 and TRBJ1-1; 7 bases align to TRBD1. This CDR3 has 13 residues. CDR1 and CDR2 (germline): SGHAT, FQNNGV. The ends lost 5 bases at V and 8 bases at J; junction bases unmatched: 8. The CDR3 nucleotides are TGTGCCAGCAGCCCCTTGTGGACAGGAGAAGCTTTCTTT. It codes for CASSPLWTGEAFF.

The rearrangement uses TRBV28 and TRBJ1-1; no definite D call. With 2 bases removed from V and 11 bases from J, the gap between germline ends came to 12 bases. CDR1 is MDHEN, CDR2 SYDVKM, per germline. The CDR3 runs 12 residues. The CDR3 loop reads CASSLPKVGAFF. The CDR3 DNA reads TGTGCCAGCAGTTTACCGAAGGTCGGGGCTTTCTTT.

V and J are TRBV19 and TRBJ2-1; 7 positions agree with TRBD2. CDR1 and CDR2 from the germline V gene are LNHDA and SQIVND (reference sequence). The CDR3 is 11 amino acids. The CDR3 here is CAASGGYEQFF. The CDR3 region has the DNA TGTGCGGCGTCGGGAGGCTATGAGCAGTTCTTC.

The rearrangement uses TRBV24-1 and TRBJ2-1, with 8 bases fitting TRBD2. The V gene's germline CDR1 is KGHDR and CDR2 SFDVKD. The ends lost 4 bases at V and 0 bases at J; junction bases unmatched: 4. This CDR3 has 16 amino acids. The CDR3 loop is CATSEVAGSSYNEQFF. For the CDR3, the DNA is TGTGCCACCAGTGAAGTAGCGGGGAGCTCCTACAATGAGCAGTTCTTC.

The chain couples TRBV18 to TRBJ2-2, with D hard to call. V dropped 3 bases and J dropped 2 bases, with 10 bases sitting between them. Looked up from germline, CDR1 is KGHSH and CDR2 is LQKENI. This CDR3 is built from 15 residues. The CDR3 is CASSPRQYNTGELFF. The CDR3 DNA follows: TGTGCCAGCTCACCGAGGCAGTACAACACCGGGGAGCTGTTTTTT.

The chain recombines TRBV3-1 (or the pseudogene TRBV3-2) with TRBJ1-2; TRBD1 matches 12 bases. This CDR3 comprises 16 residues. Per germline, CDR1 LGHDT and CDR2 YNNKEL (reference sequence). V dropped 1 base and J dropped 7; count of bases not matched to a gene: 7. CDR3 residues: CASSQVGTGGDGGYTF. The CDR3 DNA reads TGTGCCAGCAGCCAAGTGGGGACAGGGGGCGATGGTGGCTACACCTTC.

CDR3 DNA: TGTGCCAGCAGCTTTCTCCCAGGCCAAGAGACCCAGTACTTC. Amino acids: CASSFLPGQETQYF. V gene TRBV5-8 combines with J gene TRBJ2-5, with unresolved D. This CDR3 spans 14 amino acids. Germline V gene lookup returns CDR1 SGHTS and CDR2 YDEGEE. Trimming shortened V by 2 bases and J by 1 base, and 9 bases separated the two germline ends.